This T cell receptor beta chain was captured in a study of cytotoxic CD8 clonotypes in ibrutinib-treated CLL. Background on the study: Some 10 relapsed/refractory, approximately 15 treatment-naive; around 18 IGHV unmutated.

Researchers set a sequencing depth target of 1 in 200,000 to 1 in 1 million T cells. Produced via immunoSEQ multiplex PCR; TCRdb's table is partial and in-frame only. The sample has 330,000 or so clones; 67% are singletons. The CDR3 is 15 amino acids. Germline loops: CDR1 SGDLS, CDR2 YYNGEE. V dropped 4 bases and J dropped 6 bases, with 16 bases sitting between them. The input for sequencing was PBMCs, taken after 36 months of ibrutinib treatment. The rearrangement uses TRBV9 and TRBJ2-2; perhaps D is TRBD1 or TRBD2 (5 bases each). This clonotype originated in a human donor with chronic lymphocytic leukemia. The CDR3 coding sequence is TGTGCCAGCAGCACCCATGGGACGCTATCCGGGGAGCTGTTTTTT. Encoded protein: CASSTHGTLSGELFF.